One and the same sample provided the 22 T cell receptor beta chains below, sequenced in a study of Graves' ophthalmopathy and Graves' hyperthyroidism. The authors amplified TCR beta CDR3 regions from RNA transcripts. A first-round RT-PCR used HTBI primers, followed by a second-round multiplex PCR. TCRdb reanalysed the multiplex PCR reads using MiXCR and keeps one entry per CDR3 protein. The sample contains 150,000 or so distinct CDR3 sequences, about 40% of which appear only once. The sequenced material came from peripheral blood. All receptors come from a woman between 40 and 55 years old with Graves' ophthalmopathy.

This clonotype was seen a few times. The chain combines TRBV12-3 or TRBV12-4 with TRBJ2-5; possibly TRBD1 for D (5 bases). Trimming removed 3 bases from V and 5 bases from J, with 10 bases in between. This CDR3 contains 13 residues. The CDR3 protein is CASSLSGLETQYF. The CDR3 DNA reads as TGTGCCAGCAGTTTGTCAGGGCTCGAGACCCAGTACTTC.

The table lists this clonotype with many counts. The chain links TRBV11-2 to TRBJ2-7; D may correspond to TRBD1 or TRBD2 (5 bases each). The V end lost 1 base, the J end lost 2 bases, and 9 bases lay between the germline ends. The CDR3 is made up of 14 amino acids. Germline CDR1 reads SGHAT; CDR2 reads FQNNGV. CDR3 DNA: TGTGCCAGCAGCTTAGTTGGGGGACCCTACGAGCAGTACTTC. Protein sequence: CASSLVGGPYEQYF.

The rearrangement joins TRBV28 to TRBJ1-5; D might be TRBD1 (6 bases). From germline, CDR1 is MDHEN and CDR2 SYDVKM. With 1 base removed from V and 7 bases from J, the gap between germline ends came to 11 bases. The CDR3 length is 14 residues. CDR3 bases: TGTGCCAGCAGTTTATCCGGGGGCCGACAGCCCCAGCATTTT. Translating it yields CASSLSGGRQPQHF.

The V call is TRBV28, the J call TRBJ1-1; D unclear. The length of the CDR3 is 16 residues. Germline V CDR1 and CDR2: MDHEN, SYDVKM. V was clipped by 10 bases and J by 3 bases, with 24 bases between them. CDR3: CATSRWSDPWDTEAFF. The CDR3 coding sequence is TGTGCCACCTCCCGGTGGAGTGATCCCTGGGACACTGAAGCTTTCTTT.

V gene TRBV29-1 combines with J gene TRBJ2-7; possible D gene TRBD2, 5 bases. The germline CDR1 and CDR2 sequences are SQVTM and ANQGSEA. The CDR3 is 14 amino acids. V was trimmed by 7 bases and J by 2 bases, leaving 18 bases between them. CDR3: CSARIGLAAYEQYF. The CDR3 DNA is TGCAGCGCCAGAATCGGACTGGCAGCCTACGAGCAGTACTTC.

This clonotype was detected ten times or more. The chain has TRBV2 and TRBJ1-3, with D uncertain. The CDR3 runs to 15 residues. Looked up from germline, CDR1 is SNHLY and CDR2 is FYNNEI. V lost 7 bases to trimming and J lost 2 bases, with 15 bases between them. CDR3 nucleotide sequence: TGTGCCAGCACCTCGCGAGGGTTCACTGGAAACACCATATATTTT. It yields the protein CASTSRGFTGNTIYF.

The sample holds many counts of this clonotype. The chain joins TRBV28 to TRBJ1-1, with a possible D match to TRBD1 (6 bases). The CDR3 is 13 residues long. CDR1 is MDHEN and CDR2 is SYDVKM in the germline V gene. Trimming removed 8 bases from V and 6 bases from J, with 16 bases in between. CDR3 DNA sequence: TGTGCCAGCTTGATACAGGGAGTCTCTGAAGCTTTCTTT. As protein: CASLIQGVSEAFF.

This clonotype was seen repeatedly, ten times or more. The genes are TRBV30 and TRBJ2-5, with D possibly TRBD2 on 5 matching bases. The CDR3 totals 15 residues. The germline CDR1 and CDR2 sequences are GTSNPN and SVGIG (reference sequence). Trimming left V 2 bases short and J 4 bases short, with 17 bases between. This CDR3 is CAWSPRVGVGETQYF. The CDR3 DNA is TGTGCCTGGAGTCCCCGTGTCGGGGTGGGAGAGACCCAGTACTTC.

This clonotype was seen ten or more times. V usage is TRBV28 and J usage is TRBJ1-5; the D gene is possibly TRBD1 (6 bases). Germline V gene sequence: CDR1 MDHEN, CDR2 SYDVKM. The CDR3 length is 14 residues. With 6 bases removed from V and 7 bases from J, the gap between germline ends came to 16 bases. CDR3 protein: CASRTDRNQQPQHF. CDR3 bases: TGTGCCAGCAGGACTGACAGGAATCAGCAGCCCCAGCATTTT.

V usage is TRBV2 and J usage is TRBJ1-1, with D tentatively TRBD1 (6 bases). V gave up 0 bases and J gave up 11 bases, with 13 bases separating them. The germline gives CDR1 SNHLY, CDR2 FYNNEI. The CDR3 totals 13 residues. CDR3 DNA: TGTGCCAGCAGTGAAGCGCCCGGGGGCAAGGCTTTCTTT. It is translated as CASSEAPGGKAFF.

This clonotype was found many times. The genes are TRBV12-3 or TRBV12-4 and TRBJ1-1; no clear D. The V and J ends lost 3 bases and 5 bases respectively, with 13 bases between them. This CDR3 has 14 amino acids. The CDR3 spells CASSLNALSTEAFF. CDR3 nucleotide sequence: TGTGCCAGCAGTTTGAATGCGTTAAGTACTGAAGCTTTCTTT.

The CDR3 DNA is TGTGCCAGCAGTTTGACCGGGACAGGGGTTTACGAGCAGTACTTC. Protein sequence: CASSLTGTGVYEQYF. The chain couples TRBV6-5 to TRBJ2-7; 10 bases are a match to TRBD1. The junction had 7 bases not matched to a gene; V was cut back by 4 bases and J by 4 bases. The CDR3 runs 15 residues. Germline assignment: CDR1 MNHEY and CDR2 SVGAGI.

The chain links TRBV7-8 to TRBJ2-7; 8 bases line up with TRBD2. The germline CDR1 and CDR2 sequences are SGHVS and FQNEAQ. This CDR3 comprises 15 residues. V shed 1 base and J 2 bases; nucleotides not matched to a gene: 4. CDR3 nucleotide sequence: TGTGCCAGCAGCTTAGTACTAGCGGACGCCTACGAGCAGTACTTC. It yields the protein CASSLVLADAYEQYF.

This clonotype was seen repeatedly, ten times or more. The gene calls are TRBV20-1 and TRBJ1-2; weak D call: TRBD1 (6 bases). V lost 5 bases and J lost 5, with 18 bases in between. The germline V gene encodes CDR1 DFQATT and CDR2 SNEGSKA (reference sequence). The length of the CDR3 is 14 residues. DNA of the CDR3: TGCAGTGCTTCAGGACCGGGACAAATTTATGGCTACACCTTC. This encodes CSASGPGQIYGYTF.

A few counts support this clonotype. The gene calls are TRBV4-1 and TRBJ2-5, with 7 bases matching TRBD2. The V and J ends lost 1 base and 3 bases, in that order; junction bases with no gene match: 2. CDR3 length: 14 amino acids. Germline values: CDR1 MGHRA, CDR2 YSYEKL. CDR3 nucleotides: TGCGCCAGCAGCCAAGCTAGCGGAGAAGAGACCCAGTACTTC. This gives the protein CASSQASGEETQYF.

This clonotype appeared a few times. This sequence joins TRBV6-2 or TRBV6-3 and TRBJ1-2; D ambiguous. The CDR3 is made up of 15 amino acids. V lost 0 bases to trimming and J lost 4 bases, with 12 bases between them. Germline V gives CDR1 MNHEY, CDR2 SVGEGT. The CDR3 here is CASSYSIDHRYGYTF. CDR3 nucleotides: TGTGCCAGCAGTTACTCTATCGACCACCGCTATGGCTACACCTTC.

This clonotype was counted ten times or more. The V and J genes are TRBV6-1 and TRBJ1-1, with TRBD1 matching over 7 bases. The J segment lost 3 bases and the V segment lost 4 bases, leaving 2 bases of the junction unmatched. This CDR3 has 13 residues. The V gene's germline CDR1 is MNHNS and CDR2 SASEGT. The CDR3 region is CASSVDRDTEAFF. The CDR3 region has the DNA TGTGCCAGCAGTGTCGACAGGGACACTGAAGCTTTCTTT.

V usage is TRBV24-1 and J usage is TRBJ1-1; weak D call: TRBD1 (5 bases). This CDR3 is 15 amino acids long. Germline V gives CDR1 KGHDR, CDR2 SFDVKD. V lost 5 bases, J lost 1 base, and 13 bases lay in between. The CDR3 coding sequence is TGTGCCACCAGTGCCCCCGGGACGGAGAACACTGAAGCTTTCTTT. It codes for CATSAPGTENTEAFF.

This clonotype has a count of ten or more. The rearrangement uses TRBV5-1 and TRBJ2-2; 14 bases are shared with TRBD2. Germline V lookup: CDR1 SGHRS, CDR2 YFSETQ. The CDR3 has 17 amino acids. The J segment lost 8 bases and the V segment lost 3 bases, leaving 9 bases of the junction unmatched. The CDR3 protein is CASSYSGLAGGLGELFF. CDR3 nucleotide sequence: TGCGCCAGCAGCTACAGCGGACTAGCGGGAGGCCTGGGGGAGCTGTTTTTT.

This clonotype was seen many times. The chain carries TRBV3-1 and TRBJ1-5; TRBD1 is a possible D gene (6 bases). CDR1 and CDR2 from the germline V gene are LGHDT and YNNKEL (reference sequence). CDR3 length: 19 amino acids. V lost 0 bases and J lost 3, with 21 bases in between. The CDR3 sequence is CASSQDHPGGLGDNQPQHF. In DNA, the CDR3 is TGTGCCAGCAGCCAAGATCACCCGGGGGGCCTCGGAGACAATCAGCCCCAGCATTTT.

Ten or more counts support this clonotype. CDR3 nucleotide sequence: TGTGCCAGCAGTGCAGGCTACACTGAAGCTTTCTTT. Protein sequence: CASSAGYTEAFF. The J gene is TRBJ1-1, the V gene TRBV2; the D is unclear. The ends were cut back, 4 bases at V and 3 bases at J, with 6 bases in the middle. The germline gives CDR1 SNHLY, CDR2 FYNNEI. This CDR3 is built from 12 residues.

This clonotype was seen at least ten times. V is TRBV6-2 or TRBV6-3 and J is TRBJ2-7; TRBD1 matches at 7 bases. CDR3 length equals 18 residues. Trimming removed 0 bases from V and 5 bases from J; junction bases left unmatched: 16. The germline V gene encodes CDR1 MNHEY and CDR2 SVGEGT. CDR3 coding DNA: TGTGCCAGCAGTTACTCGAGCAATAGGGCGACAGGGTCGGACGAGCAGTACTTC. It yields the protein CASSYSSNRATGSDEQYF.